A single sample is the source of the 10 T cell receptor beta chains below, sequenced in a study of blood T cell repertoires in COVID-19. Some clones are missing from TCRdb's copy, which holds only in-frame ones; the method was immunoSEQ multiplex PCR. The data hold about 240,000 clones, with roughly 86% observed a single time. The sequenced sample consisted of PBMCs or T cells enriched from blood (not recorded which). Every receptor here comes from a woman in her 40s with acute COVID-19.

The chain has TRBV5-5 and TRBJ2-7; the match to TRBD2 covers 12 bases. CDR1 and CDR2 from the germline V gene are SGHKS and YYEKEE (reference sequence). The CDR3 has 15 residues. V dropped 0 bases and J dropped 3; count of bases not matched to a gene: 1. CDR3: CASSLGLAGVYEQYF. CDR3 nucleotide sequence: TGTGCCAGCAGCTTGGGACTAGCGGGAGTCTACGAGCAGTACTTC.

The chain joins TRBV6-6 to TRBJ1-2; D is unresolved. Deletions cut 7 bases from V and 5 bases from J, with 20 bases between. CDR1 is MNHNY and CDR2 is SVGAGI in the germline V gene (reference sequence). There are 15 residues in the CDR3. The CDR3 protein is CASNARGWESYGYTF. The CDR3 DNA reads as TGTGCCAGCAATGCCCGGGGTTGGGAGTCTTATGGCTACACCTTC.

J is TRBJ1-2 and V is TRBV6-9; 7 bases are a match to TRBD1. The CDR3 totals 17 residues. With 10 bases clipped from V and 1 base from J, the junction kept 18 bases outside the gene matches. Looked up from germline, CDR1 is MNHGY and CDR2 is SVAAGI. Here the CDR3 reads CATPMPVGTEINYGYTF. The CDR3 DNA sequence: TGTGCCACCCCGATGCCCGTCGGGACAGAAATTAACTATGGCTACACCTTC.

The CDR3 sequence is CASSQVRSTDTQYF. The CDR3 coding sequence is TGTGCCAGCAGCCAGGTTCGAAGCACAGATACGCAGTATTTT. The genes are TRBV7-2 and TRBJ2-3; D gene unclear. Germline CDR1 reads SGHTA; CDR2 reads FQGNSA. The CDR3 runs to 14 residues. V lost 5 bases and J 0 bases, leaving 9 bases between the germline ends.

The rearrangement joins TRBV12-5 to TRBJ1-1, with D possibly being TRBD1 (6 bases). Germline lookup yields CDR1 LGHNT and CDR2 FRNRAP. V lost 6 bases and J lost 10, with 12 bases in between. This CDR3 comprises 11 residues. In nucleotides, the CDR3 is TGTGCTAGTGGCTCAGGGGACCTAGCTTTCTTT. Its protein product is CASGSGDLAFF. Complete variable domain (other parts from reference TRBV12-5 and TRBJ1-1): DARVTQTPRHKVTEMGQEVTMRCQPILGHNTVFWYRQTMMQGLELLAYFRNRAPLDDSGMPKDRFSAEMPDATLATLKIQPSEPRDSAVYFCASGSGDLAFFGQGTRLTVV.

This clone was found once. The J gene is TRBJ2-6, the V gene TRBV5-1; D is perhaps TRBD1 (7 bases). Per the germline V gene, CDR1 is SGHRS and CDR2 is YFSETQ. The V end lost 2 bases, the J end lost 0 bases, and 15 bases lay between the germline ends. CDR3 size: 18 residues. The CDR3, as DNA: TGCGCCAGCAGCTTTGGAGGGGGCGCGAGCTCTGGGGCCAACGTCCTGACTTTC. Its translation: CASSFGGGASSGANVLTF.

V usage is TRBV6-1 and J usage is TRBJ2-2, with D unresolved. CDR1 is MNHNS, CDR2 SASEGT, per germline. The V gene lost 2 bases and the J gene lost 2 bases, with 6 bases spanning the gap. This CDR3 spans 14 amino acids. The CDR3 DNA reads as TGTGCCAGCAGTGAATACATAAACACCGGGGAGCTGTTTTTT. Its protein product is CASSEYINTGELFF.

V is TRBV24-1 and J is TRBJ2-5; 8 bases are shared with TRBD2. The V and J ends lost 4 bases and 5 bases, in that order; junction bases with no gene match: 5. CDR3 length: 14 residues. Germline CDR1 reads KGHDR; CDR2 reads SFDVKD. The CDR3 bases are TGTGCCACCAGTGACGCGGGAGGCGGGGAGACCCAGTACTTC. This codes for CATSDAGGGETQYF.

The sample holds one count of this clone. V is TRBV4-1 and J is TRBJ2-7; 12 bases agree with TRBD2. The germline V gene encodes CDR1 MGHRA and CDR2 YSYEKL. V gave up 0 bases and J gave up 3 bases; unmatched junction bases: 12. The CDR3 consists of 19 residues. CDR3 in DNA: TGCGCCAGCAGCCAAGAGCCCACTAGGACTAGCGGGATGATCTACGAGCAGTACTTC. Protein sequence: CASSQEPTRTSGMIYEQYF.

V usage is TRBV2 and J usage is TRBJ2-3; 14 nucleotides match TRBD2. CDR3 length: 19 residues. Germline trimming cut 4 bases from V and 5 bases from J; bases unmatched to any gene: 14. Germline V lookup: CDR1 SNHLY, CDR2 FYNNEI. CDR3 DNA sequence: TGTGCCAGCAGTGCTAGACTAGCGGGAGGGCCTCTTCGTGGAGATACGCAGTATTTT. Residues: CASSARLAGGPLRGDTQYF.